This T cell receptor beta chain is drawn from a study of post-analysis software for immune sequencing data (dated by TCRdb to between 2015 and 2017). General notes on the study: Relapsing-remitting, secondary progressive and progressive-relapsing multiple sclerosis were recorded as disease courses, and subtype annotation was lacking for some patients. Patient repertoires were compared against 10 to 12 previously published healthy control repertoires from donors aged roughly 6 to 25 years. A subset of samples was prepared in parallel using single-end sample barcoding, then pooled and co-amplified after Illumina adapter ligation. Results and caveats for the whole study, not just this receptor: The control group was slightly older than the multiple sclerosis patient group. When samples were clustered directly using the F measure, samples prepared in the same batch co-clustered strongly, which prompted a batch-effect correction. Patients showed significantly higher frequencies than controls for about 5 TRBV segments, among them TRBV5-6, TRBV5-1 and TRBV20-1. Multiple sclerosis patients had significantly lower normalized Chao1 diversity than controls, a result that suggests substantial peripheral T-cell clonal expansion.

Reading the germline V gene gives CDR1 SGHRS and CDR2 YFSETQ. The CDR3 sequence holds 12 residues, the cysteine and phenylalanine included. The retained sequence is limited to the CDR3, 36 bases, with the frame set at the first base. V gives up 4 bases and J gives up 5 bases, and the segment between their germline ends measures 8 bases. To demonstrate the VDJtools post-analysis software, the study profiled TCR beta repertoires from the peripheral blood of some 13 young patients with multiple sclerosis. The multiple sclerosis patients were children and adolescents ranging in age from about 6 to 17 years. On this clonotype: What this receptor recognizes is not known. Per-nucleotide qualities are absent, and no much larger clonotype sits a single base away.

Library creation used PCR. Data came from an Illumina HiSeq 2500. To reduce PCR and sequencing biases, unique molecular identifiers were incorporated into the TCR beta cDNA libraries. Every 1 to 10 million input T cells yielded roughly 0.5 million cDNA molecules, meaning each molecule approximated one T cell. The same protocol used for the earlier healthy control dataset was applied to prepare and sequence the patient libraries. Within a given batch, samples were prepared together, multiplexed and sequenced on the same HiSeq lane. The paper's processing steps were these. Raw barcoded reads were processed with MIGEC, discarding single-read molecular identifier groups before consensus assembly and CDR3 extraction. VDJtools was used for post-analysis of the clonotype tables, with diversity normalized by down-sampling every dataset to the smallest sample size. In repertoire overlap clustering, CDR3 amino acid sequences, but not nucleotide sequences, were matched to correct batch-related cross-sample contamination. TCRdb cleaned the public reads at Q25 with fastp, built clones with MiXCR and kept in-frame beta chains. Duplicate CDR3 protein sequences are folded into a single record with the most common DNA and genes. The V and J calls follow TCRdb's processing rather than the paper's. Present in this sample are around 770,000 distinct CDR3 sequences, about 45% of which were seen just once. Roughly 4.9% of the sample rests with the top ten.

This receptor was taken from a girl aged 5-17 years with multiple sclerosis. Sequencing was performed on blood. The sequence joins TRBV5-1 to TRBJ2-3; the D gene cannot be resolved reliably. Here is the DNA: TGCGCCAGCAGCCCGTGGGGAGATACGCAGTATTTT. Its product reads: CASSPWGDTQYF.